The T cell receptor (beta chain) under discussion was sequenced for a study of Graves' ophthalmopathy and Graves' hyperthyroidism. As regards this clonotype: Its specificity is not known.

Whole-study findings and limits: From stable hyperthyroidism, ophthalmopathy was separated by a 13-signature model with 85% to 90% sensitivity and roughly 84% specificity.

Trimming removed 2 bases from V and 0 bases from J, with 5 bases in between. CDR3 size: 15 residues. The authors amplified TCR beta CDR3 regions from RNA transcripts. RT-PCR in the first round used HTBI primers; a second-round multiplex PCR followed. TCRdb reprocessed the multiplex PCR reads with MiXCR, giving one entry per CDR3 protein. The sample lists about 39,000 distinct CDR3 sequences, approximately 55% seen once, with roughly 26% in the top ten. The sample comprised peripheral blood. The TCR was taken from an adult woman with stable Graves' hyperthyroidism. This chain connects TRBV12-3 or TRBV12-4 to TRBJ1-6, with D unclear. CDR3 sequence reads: CASSLTSSYNSPLHF. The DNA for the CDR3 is TGTGCCAGCAGTTTAACGAGCTCCTATAATTCACCCCTCCACTTT.